Each of the 3 T cell receptor beta chains below was sequenced from the same sample in a study of blood T cell repertoires in COVID-19. This table comes from immunoSEQ multiplex PCR, and its TCRdb copy is limited to in-frame clones, with some not included. The data show about 310,000 clones, with more than 75% seen just once and 1% held by the top ten. The source material was peripheral blood. These receptors originate from a man in his forties or fifties with active or convalescent COVID-19.

This sequence joins TRBV7-9 and TRBJ1-2; the D gene is possibly TRBD1 (5 bases). V shed 5 bases and J shed 8 bases, with 15 bases lying between them. The CDR3 sequence is 13 residues long. The germline gives CDR1 SEHNR, CDR2 FQNEAQ (reference sequence). The chain's CDR3 is CASSESDRWGYTF. For the CDR3, the DNA is TGTGCCAGCAGCGAATCCGACAGATGGGGCTACACCTTC. The full variable domain, its missing parts supplied by reference TRBV7-9 and TRBJ1-2, is DTGVSQNPRHKITKRGQNVTFRCDPISEHNRLYWYRQTLGQGPEFLTYFQNEAQLEKSRLLSDRFSAERPKGSFSTLEIQRTEQGDSAMYLCASSESDRWGYTFGSGTRLTVV.

V gene TRBV18 combines with J gene TRBJ1-5; 11 bases line up with TRBD1. This CDR3 is built from 16 residues. Germline V CDR1 and CDR2: KGHSH, LQKENI. V gave up 3 bases and J gave up 6 bases; unmatched junction bases: 7. The CDR3 DNA reads as TGTGCCAGCTCACCTCAGAGGACAGGGGGCGGTCAGCCCCAGCATTTT. Amino acid sequence: CASSPQRTGGGQPQHF.

J is TRBJ2-1 and V is TRBV4-3, with 8 bases matching TRBD2. Germline V gene sequence: CDR1 LGHNA, CDR2 YSLEER. CDR3 length equals 17 residues. Trimming took 0 bases from V and 7 from J; bases not matched to a gene: 11. The DNA of the CDR3 is TGCGCCAGCAGCCAAGATGCGTTCGTCGGGGGGGGAAATGAGCAGTTCTTC. Its protein is CASSQDAFVGGGNEQFF.